This T cell receptor (beta chain) derives from a study of post-analysis software for immune sequencing data. On the study more broadly: Relapsing-remitting, secondary progressive and progressive-relapsing forms made up the multiple sclerosis disease courses.

Carried by the TCR beta cDNA libraries were unique molecular identifiers. MiXCR, run by TCRdb on the PCR reads, gives a single entry per CDR3 protein. The sample records roughly 800,000 distinct CDR3 sequences, 25% to 30% being singletons. Whole-study results and caveats: Comparison of patients with controls showed 4 to 6 TRBV segments more frequent in patients, TRBV5-6, TRBV5-1 and TRBV20-1 among them. Diversity measured as normalized Chao1 was significantly lower in multiple sclerosis patients than in controls.

The ends were cut back, 0 bases at V and 0 bases at J, with 9 bases in the middle. The CDR3 runs 15 residues. Germline CDR1 and CDR2: SGDLS and YYNGEE. This clonotype was seen more than once but under ten times. Its specificity is not known. The J gene is TRBJ2-5, the V gene TRBV9; D remains ambiguous. The sequenced material came from blood. The sequence came from a girl between 5 and 17 years old with multiple sclerosis. CDR3 coding DNA: TGTGCCAGCAGCGTAGATGGGGTCAACCAAGAGACCCAGTACTTC. Its protein is CASSVDGVNQETQYF.